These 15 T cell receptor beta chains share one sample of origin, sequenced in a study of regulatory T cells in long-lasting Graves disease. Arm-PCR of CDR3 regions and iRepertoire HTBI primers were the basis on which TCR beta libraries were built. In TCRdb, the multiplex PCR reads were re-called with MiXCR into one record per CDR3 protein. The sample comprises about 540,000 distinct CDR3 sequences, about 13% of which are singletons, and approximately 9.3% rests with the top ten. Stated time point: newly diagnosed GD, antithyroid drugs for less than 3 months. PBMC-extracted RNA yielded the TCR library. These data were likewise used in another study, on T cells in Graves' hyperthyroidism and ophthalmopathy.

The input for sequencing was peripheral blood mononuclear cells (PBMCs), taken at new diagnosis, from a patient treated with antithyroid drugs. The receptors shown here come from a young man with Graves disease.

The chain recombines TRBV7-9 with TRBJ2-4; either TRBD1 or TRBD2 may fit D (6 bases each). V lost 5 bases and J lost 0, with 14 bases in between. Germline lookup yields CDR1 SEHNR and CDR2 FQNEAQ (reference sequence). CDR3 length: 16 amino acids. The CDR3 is CASSTQGTLAKNIQYF. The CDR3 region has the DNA TGTGCCAGCAGCACCCAGGGGACTTTAGCCAAAAACATTCAGTACTTC.

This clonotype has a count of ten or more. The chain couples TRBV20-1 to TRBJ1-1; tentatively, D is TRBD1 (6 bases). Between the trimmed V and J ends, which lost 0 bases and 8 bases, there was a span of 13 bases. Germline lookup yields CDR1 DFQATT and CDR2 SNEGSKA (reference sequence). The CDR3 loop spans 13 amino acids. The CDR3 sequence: CSARDGGAGEAFF. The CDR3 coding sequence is TGCAGTGCTAGAGATGGGGGGGCAGGGGAAGCTTTCTTT.

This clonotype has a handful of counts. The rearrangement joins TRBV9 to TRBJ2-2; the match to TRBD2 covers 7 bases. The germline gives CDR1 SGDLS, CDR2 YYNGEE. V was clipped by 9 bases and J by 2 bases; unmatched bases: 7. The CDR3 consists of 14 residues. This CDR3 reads CATGAGANTGELFF. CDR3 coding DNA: TGTGCCACTGGCGCGGGAGCTAACACCGGGGAGCTGTTTTTT.

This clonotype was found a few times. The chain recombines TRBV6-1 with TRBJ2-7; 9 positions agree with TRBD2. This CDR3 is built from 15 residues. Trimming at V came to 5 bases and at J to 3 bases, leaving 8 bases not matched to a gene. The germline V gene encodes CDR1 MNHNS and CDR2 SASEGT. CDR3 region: CASSIGASGIYEQYF. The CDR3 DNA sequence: TGTGCCAGCAGTATAGGAGCTAGCGGGATCTACGAGCAGTACTTC.

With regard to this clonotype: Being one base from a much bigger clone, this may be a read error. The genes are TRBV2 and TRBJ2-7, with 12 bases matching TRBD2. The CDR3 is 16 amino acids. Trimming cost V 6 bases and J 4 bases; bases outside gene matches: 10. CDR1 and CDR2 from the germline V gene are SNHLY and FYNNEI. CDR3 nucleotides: TGTGCCAGCAGCCCCGGACTAGCGGGGATGCAATACGAGCAGTACTTC. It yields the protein CASSPGLAGMQYEQYF.

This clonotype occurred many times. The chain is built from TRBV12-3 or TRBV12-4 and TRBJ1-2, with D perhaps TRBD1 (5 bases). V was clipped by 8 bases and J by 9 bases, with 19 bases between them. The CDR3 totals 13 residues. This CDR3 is CASGSGGNPRYTF. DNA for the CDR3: TGTGCCAGCGGTTCGGGGGGAAACCCCCGCTACACCTTC.

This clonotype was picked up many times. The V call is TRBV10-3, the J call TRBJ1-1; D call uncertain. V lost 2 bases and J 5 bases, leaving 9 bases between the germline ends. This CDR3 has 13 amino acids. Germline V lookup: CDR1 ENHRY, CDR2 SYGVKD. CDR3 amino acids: CAISEGVETEAFF. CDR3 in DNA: TGTGCCATCAGTGAGGGGGTAGAAACTGAAGCTTTCTTT.

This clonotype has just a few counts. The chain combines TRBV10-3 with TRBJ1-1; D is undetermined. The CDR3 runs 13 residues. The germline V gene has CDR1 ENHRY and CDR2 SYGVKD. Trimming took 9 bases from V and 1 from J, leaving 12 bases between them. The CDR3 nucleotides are TGTGCCATATGTCCGTTACAGAACACTGAAGCTTTCTTT. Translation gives CAICPLQNTEAFF.

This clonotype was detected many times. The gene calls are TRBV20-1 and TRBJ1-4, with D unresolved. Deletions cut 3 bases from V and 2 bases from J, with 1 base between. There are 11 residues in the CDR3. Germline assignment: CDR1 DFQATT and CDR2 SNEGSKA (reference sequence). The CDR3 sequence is CSARTNEKLFF. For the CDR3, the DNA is TGCAGTGCTAGGACTAATGAAAAACTGTTTTTT.

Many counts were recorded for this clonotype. CDR3 region: CASNRPGELFF. As DNA, the CDR3 is TGTGCCAGCAATAGACCCGGGGAGCTGTTTTTT. The rearrangement uses TRBV2 and TRBJ2-2; D not resolved. V shed 7 bases and J shed 6 bases, with 6 bases lying between them. CDR1 and CDR2 from the germline V gene are SNHLY and FYNNEI. The CDR3 loop spans 11 amino acids.

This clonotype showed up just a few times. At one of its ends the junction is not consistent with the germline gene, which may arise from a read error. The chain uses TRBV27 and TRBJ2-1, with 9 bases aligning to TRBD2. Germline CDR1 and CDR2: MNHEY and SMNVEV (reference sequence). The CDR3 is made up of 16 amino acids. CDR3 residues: CASSPRTSANYNEQFF. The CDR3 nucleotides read TGCGCCAGCAGTCCACGGACTAGCGCAAACTACAATGAGCAGTTCTTC.

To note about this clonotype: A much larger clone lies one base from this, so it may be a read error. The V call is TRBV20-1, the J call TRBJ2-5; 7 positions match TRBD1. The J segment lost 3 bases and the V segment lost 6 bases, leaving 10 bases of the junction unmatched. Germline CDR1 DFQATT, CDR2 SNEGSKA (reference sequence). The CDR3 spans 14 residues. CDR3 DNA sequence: TGCAGTGCAGGTAGAGGGGGCTCGAAAGAGACCCAGTACTTC. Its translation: CSAGRGGSKETQYF.

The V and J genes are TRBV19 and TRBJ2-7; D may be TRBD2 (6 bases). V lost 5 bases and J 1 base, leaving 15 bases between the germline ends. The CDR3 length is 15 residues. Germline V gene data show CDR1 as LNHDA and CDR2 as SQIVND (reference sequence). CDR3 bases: TGTGCCAGTAGTGAAGGAGGGTTCGATTCCTACGAGCAGTACTTC. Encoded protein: CASSEGGFDSYEQYF.

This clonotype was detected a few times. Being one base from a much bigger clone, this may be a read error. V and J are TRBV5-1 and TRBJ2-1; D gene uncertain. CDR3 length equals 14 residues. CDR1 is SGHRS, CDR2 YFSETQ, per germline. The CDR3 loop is CASSTGQPFDEQLF. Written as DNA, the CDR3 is TGCGCCAGCTCCACCGGGCAGCCCTTCGATGAGCAGCTCTTC.

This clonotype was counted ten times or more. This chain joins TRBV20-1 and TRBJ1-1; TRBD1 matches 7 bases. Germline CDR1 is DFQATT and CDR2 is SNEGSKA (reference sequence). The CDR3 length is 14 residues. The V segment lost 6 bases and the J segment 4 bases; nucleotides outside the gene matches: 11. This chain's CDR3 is CSAQGQQRGTEAFF. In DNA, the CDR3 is TGCAGTGCCCAGGGACAGCAAAGGGGCACTGAAGCTTTCTTT.